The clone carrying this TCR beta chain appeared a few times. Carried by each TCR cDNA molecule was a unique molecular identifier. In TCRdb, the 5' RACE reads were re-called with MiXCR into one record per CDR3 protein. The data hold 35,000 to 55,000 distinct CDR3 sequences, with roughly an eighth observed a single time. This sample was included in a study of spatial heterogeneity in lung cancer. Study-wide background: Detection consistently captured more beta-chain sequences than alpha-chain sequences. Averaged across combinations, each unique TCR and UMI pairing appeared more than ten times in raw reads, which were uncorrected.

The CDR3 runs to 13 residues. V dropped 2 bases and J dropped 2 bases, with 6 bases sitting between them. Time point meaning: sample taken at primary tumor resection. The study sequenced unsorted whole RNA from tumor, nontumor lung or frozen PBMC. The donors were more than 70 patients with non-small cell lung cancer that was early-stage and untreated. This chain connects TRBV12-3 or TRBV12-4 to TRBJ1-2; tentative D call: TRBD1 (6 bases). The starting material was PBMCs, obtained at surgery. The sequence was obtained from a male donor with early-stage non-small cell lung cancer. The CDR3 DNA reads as TGTGCCAGCAGTTTAACAGGGAACTATGGCTACACCTTC. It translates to CASSLTGNYGYTF.